Included here is one T cell receptor (beta chain) sequence, with context. Its cognate antigen is unknown. The germline V and J ends were trimmed by 0 bases and 4 bases, with 14 bases remaining between them. Germline CDR1 and CDR2: SGHRS and YFSETQ. CDR3 length equals 16 residues. The data were taken from a study of neoadjuvant anti-PD-1 for oral cavity cancer. Overall study context: Patients without progression got a fourth dose around day 43.

Sequencing was performed with immunoSEQ multiplex PCR; in TCRdb, only in-frame clones are kept and a portion is missing. The sample carries about 14,000 clones, roughly three quarters recorded once. Findings and caveats of the study: Non-responders to neoadjuvant nivolumab had significantly more clonal PBMC T cells than responders. Treg/Th17 ratio rose with pretreatment blood and fell with post-treatment tumor TCRbeta clonality.

Time point described: after neoadjuvant nivolumab, at surgical resection. These newly diagnosed stage II-IVA oral cavity squamous cell carcinoma patients had no prior systemic or radiation treatment. This chain joins TRBV5-1 and TRBJ1-3; D might be TRBD1 (5 bases). The receptor was derived from a person between 35 and 79 years old with oral cavity squamous cell carcinoma. The sequencing here drew on PBMCs, taken after nivolumab (anti-PD-1) treatment. CDR3 sequence (DNA): TGCGCCAGCAGCTTGGCTGGCGGGACGGGGGGAAACACCATATATTTT. This codes for CASSLAGGTGGNTIYF.